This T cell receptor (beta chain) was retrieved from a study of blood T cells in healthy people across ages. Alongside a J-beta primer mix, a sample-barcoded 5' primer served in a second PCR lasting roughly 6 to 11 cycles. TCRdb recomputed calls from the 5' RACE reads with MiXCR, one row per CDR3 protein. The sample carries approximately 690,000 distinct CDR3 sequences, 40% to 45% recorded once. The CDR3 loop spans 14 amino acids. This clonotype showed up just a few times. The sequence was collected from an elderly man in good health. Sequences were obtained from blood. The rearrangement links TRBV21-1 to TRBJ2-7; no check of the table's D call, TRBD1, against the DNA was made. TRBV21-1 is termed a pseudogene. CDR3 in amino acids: CASNTGDQTYEQYF. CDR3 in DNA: TGTGCCAGCAATACCGGGGACCAAACCTACGAGCAGTACTTC.